The subject of this entry is one TCR beta chain. Its target is not known. These data come from a study of T cell responses to AZD1222 COVID-19 vaccine. Study conclusions and caveats: An increase in Spike-specific TCR breadth and depth was observed after two AZD1222 doses. Just a handful of AZD1222 recipients were seropositive at baseline.

The protocol was immunoSEQ multiplex PCR, while the TCRdb copy is restricted to in-frame clones and leaves out a portion. This sample yields 95,000 to 150,000 clones, of which around 92% are seen a single time; less than 2% belongs to the top ten. J gave up 3 bases and V 0 bases, and 2 bases lay outside the gene matches. Germline CDR1 MNHEY, CDR2 SVGEGT. The CDR3 totals 15 residues. This TCR was sampled from an adult in good health. V and J are TRBV6-2 or TRBV6-3 and TRBJ2-7; 10 bases fit TRBD2. The material was peripheral blood, obtained on day 0 of AZD1222 vaccination. The CDR3 DNA reads as TGTGCCAGCAGTTACTCCCCTAGCGGGAGCTACGAGCAGTACTTC. This codes for CASSYSPSGSYEQYF.